This T cell receptor (beta chain) is drawn from a study of human T cells and chemical hapten exposure. Overall study: Patients, predominantly female, presented with alopecia areata, totalis or universalis.

For this clonotype: Its matching antigen is unknown.

Germline loops: CDR1 WSHSY, CDR2 SAAADI. V was pared by 5 bases and J by 6 bases, with 13 bases between. The CDR3 covers 14 residues. Study-level findings and limits: TCRs at high frequency, those above 1 in 1000, did not change with DPC sensitization. The formation of large CDR3 similarity clusters by expanded TCRs significantly exceeded that of controls.

In the library, unique molecular identifiers were attached to individual cDNA molecules. Each CDR3 protein gets one entry after TCRdb re-called the RACE reads with MiXCR. There are tens of thousands of distinct CDR3 sequences in the sample; approximately 10% occur only once, and 25% to 30% lies in the top ten. Sample time point: pre-sensitization, week 0. This sample's treatment: therapeutic diphenylcyclopropenone sensitization with weekly scalp DPC. The study extracted total RNA from unfractionated whole blood. The clonotype comes from a man aged 50-60 years with alopecia areata. Some clones in this sample may be carry-over from other donors' samples. The genes are TRBV10-2 and TRBJ2-2; no clear D gene. The sample was whole blood, taken in connection with sensitization to the hapten diphenylcyclopropenone (DPC). CDR3 nucleotide sequence: TGCGCCAGCAGTCCTTCTAGATTCCCCGGGGAGCTGTTTTTT. Encoded protein: CASSPSRFPGELFF.